A selection of T cell receptor beta chains follows, all from one sample in a study of blood T cell repertoires in COVID-19. TCRdb keeps only in-frame clones here, not all; method: immunoSEQ multiplex PCR. The table records fewer than 300,000 clones, approximately 85% of them present only once. Sequenced input: PBMCs or T cells enriched from blood (not recorded which). These receptors were collected from a woman in her twenties or thirties who had recovered from COVID-19. Each CDR3 is given with its conserved first and last residue. Fields, in order: V gene, D gene, J gene, clone size, CDR3 protein, CDR3 DNA. The D gene is left open where the match is weak. Not all rows give a size; the values are once, few, many and, for expanded clones, a class.

v_call: TRBV18; d_call: TRBD1; j_call: TRBJ1-6; clone_size: .; cdr3_aa: CASSPFRGQGNSPLHF; cdr3_nt: TGTGCCAGCTCACCATTTCGCGGACAGGGGAATTCACCCCTCCACTTT
v_call: TRBV3-1/TRBV3-2; d_call: .; j_call: TRBJ2-7; clone_size: .; cdr3_aa: CASSQYGRGEQYF; cdr3_nt: TGTGCCAGCAGCCAATACGGCCGGGGTGAGCAGTACTTC
v_call: TRBV19; d_call: TRBD1; j_call: TRBJ1-4; clone_size: .; cdr3_aa: CASSMLQGAKVLFF; cdr3_nt: TGTGCCAGTAGTATGCTGCAGGGGGCGAAAGTACTGTTTTTT
v_call: TRBV28; d_call: .; j_call: TRBJ1-3; clone_size: .; cdr3_aa: CASSLADTPNTIYF; cdr3_nt: TGTGCCAGCAGTTTAGCGGACACCCCAAACACCATATATTTT
v_call: TRBV27; d_call: .; j_call: TRBJ1-2; clone_size: once; cdr3_aa: CASSSTVNYGYTF; cdr3_nt: TGTGCCAGCAGTTCGACAGTTAACTATGGCTACACCTTC
v_call: TRBV3-1/TRBV3-2; d_call: .; j_call: TRBJ1-4; clone_size: .; cdr3_aa: CASSRSTKTEKLFF; cdr3_nt: TGTGCCAGCAGCCGGTCTACTAAAACTGAAAAACTGTTTTTT
v_call: TRBV5-1; d_call: TRBD1; j_call: TRBJ1-6; clone_size: .; cdr3_aa: CASSFRDRDNSPLHF; cdr3_nt: TGCGCCAGCAGCTTTAGGGACAGGGACAATTCACCCCTCCACTTT
v_call: TRBV28; d_call: .; j_call: TRBJ1-4; clone_size: .; cdr3_aa: CASTRDTATNEKLFF; cdr3_nt: TGTGCCAGCACCCGGGACACTGCAACTAATGAAAAACTGTTTTTT
v_call: TRBV30; d_call: .; j_call: TRBJ1-5; clone_size: few; cdr3_aa: CAWSAGYSNQPQHF; cdr3_nt: TGTGCCTGGAGTGCAGGTTATAGCAATCAGCCCCAGCATTTT
v_call: TRBV28; d_call: .; j_call: TRBJ1-1; clone_size: .; cdr3_aa: CASSLRRVTEAFF; cdr3_nt: TGTGCCAGCAGTTTACGCAGGGTCACTGAAGCTTTCTTT
v_call: TRBV5-6; d_call: .; j_call: TRBJ1-4; clone_size: .; cdr3_aa: CASSLWGANEKLFF; cdr3_nt: TGTGCCAGCAGCTTGTGGGGGGCTAATGAAAAACTGTTTTTT
v_call: TRBV7-2; d_call: .; j_call: TRBJ1-4; clone_size: .; cdr3_aa: CASSSSGGWEKLFF; cdr3_nt: TGTGCCAGCAGCTCATCGGGGGGCTGGGAAAAACTGTTTTTT
v_call: TRBV5-1; d_call: .; j_call: TRBJ1-2; clone_size: once; cdr3_aa: CASSLAGSGGYTF; cdr3_nt: TGCGCCAGCAGCTTGGCCGGGAGTGGTGGCTACACCTTC
v_call: TRBV5-6; d_call: TRBD2; j_call: TRBJ2-1; clone_size: .; cdr3_aa: CASSLGIAGASSYNEQFF; cdr3_nt: TGTGCCAGCAGCTTGGGGATAGCGGGGGCGTCCTCCTACAATGAGCAGTTCTTC
v_call: TRBV5-1; d_call: TRBD1; j_call: TRBJ2-7; clone_size: few; cdr3_aa: CASAGGQGFDEQYF; cdr3_nt: TGCGCCAGCGCCGGCGGACAGGGGTTCGACGAGCAGTACTTC
v_call: TRBV7-9; d_call: TRBD1; j_call: TRBJ1-4; clone_size: .; cdr3_aa: CASSRRGQGSTNEKLFF; cdr3_nt: TGTGCCAGCAGCCGCCGGGGACAGGGCTCAACTAATGAAAAACTGTTTTTT
v_call: TRBV6-6; d_call: .; j_call: TRBJ1-1; clone_size: .; cdr3_aa: CAGGDPMNTEAFF; cdr3_nt: TGTGCCGGAGGGGACCCCATGAACACTGAAGCTTTCTTT
v_call: TRBV6-5; d_call: .; j_call: TRBJ2-7; clone_size: once; cdr3_aa: CASSYGGGLYEQYF; cdr3_nt: TGTGCCAGCAGTTACGGGGGGGGGCTCTACGAGCAGTACTTC
v_call: TRBV10-2; d_call: TRBD1; j_call: TRBJ2-1; clone_size: .; cdr3_aa: CATQDRVHNNEQFF; cdr3_nt: TGCGCCACCCAAGACAGGGTTCATAACAATGAGCAGTTCTTC
v_call: TRBV6-5; d_call: .; j_call: TRBJ2-7; clone_size: .; cdr3_aa: CASSPYSLSYEQYF; cdr3_nt: TGTGCCAGCAGCCCCTACAGCCTCTCCTACGAGCAGTACTTC
v_call: TRBV7-8; d_call: TRBD1; j_call: TRBJ2-2; clone_size: .; cdr3_aa: CASSLALRQGASTGELFF; cdr3_nt: TGTGCCAGCAGCTTAGCACTTAGACAGGGGGCGAGCACCGGGGAGCTGTTTTTT
v_call: TRBV14; d_call: TRBD1; j_call: TRBJ1-2; clone_size: .; cdr3_aa: CASSPRQGDGYTF; cdr3_nt: TGTGCCAGCAGCCCTAGACAGGGGGATGGCTACACCTTC
v_call: TRBV9; d_call: TRBD2; j_call: TRBJ2-5; clone_size: .; cdr3_aa: CASSVFLGGRQYF; cdr3_nt: TGTGCCAGCAGCGTATTCTTGGGGGGGAGACAGTACTTC
v_call: TRBV28; d_call: .; j_call: TRBJ2-7; clone_size: .; cdr3_aa: CASSVTGYEQYF; cdr3_nt: TGTGCCAGCAGTGTTACAGGGTACGAGCAGTACTTC
v_call: TRBV10-3; d_call: .; j_call: TRBJ2-1; clone_size: .; cdr3_aa: CAISEGVGSYNEQFF; cdr3_nt: TGTGCCATCAGTGAAGGGGTAGGGTCCTACAATGAGCAGTTCTTC
v_call: TRBV4-1; d_call: .; j_call: TRBJ2-5; clone_size: few; cdr3_aa: CASSQRLWRRTEETQYF; cdr3_nt: TGCGCCAGCAGCCAACGTTTATGGAGGCGGACCGAAGAGACCCAGTACTTC
v_call: TRBV11-2; d_call: TRBD1; j_call: TRBJ2-7; clone_size: few; cdr3_aa: CASSLGTGGRGSYEQYF; cdr3_nt: TGTGCCAGCAGCTTAGGAACAGGGGGCCGGGGAAGTTACGAGCAGTACTTC
v_call: TRBV6-5; d_call: .; j_call: TRBJ1-1; clone_size: .; cdr3_aa: CASSYLQGEWNTEAFF; cdr3_nt: TGTGCCAGCAGTTATCTTCAAGGGGAATGGAACACTGAAGCTTTCTTT
v_call: TRBV5-4; d_call: TRBD1; j_call: TRBJ1-2; clone_size: .; cdr3_aa: CASSFSPGTAYGYTF; cdr3_nt: TGTGCCAGCAGCTTTTCGCCCGGGACAGCCTATGGCTACACCTTC
v_call: TRBV2; d_call: TRBD1; j_call: TRBJ1-2; clone_size: few; cdr3_aa: CANLGNRGSAGYTF; cdr3_nt: TGTGCCAACCTTGGGAACAGGGGTTCTGCTGGCTACACCTTC
v_call: TRBV30; d_call: TRBD1; j_call: TRBJ1-2; clone_size: once; cdr3_aa: CAWTPGTGAYGYTF; cdr3_nt: TGTGCCTGGACCCCCGGGACAGGTGCTTATGGCTACACCTTC
v_call: TRBV2; d_call: TRBD1; j_call: TRBJ1-2; clone_size: .; cdr3_aa: CASEGGDRPFIGYTF; cdr3_nt: TGTGCCAGCGAAGGTGGGGACAGGCCCTTTATAGGCTACACCTTC
v_call: TRBV7-2; d_call: .; j_call: TRBJ2-4; clone_size: .; cdr3_aa: CASSLGQGSQRNIQYF; cdr3_nt: TGTGCCAGCAGCTTAGGTCAGGGCAGCCAGAGGAACATTCAGTACTTC
v_call: TRBV9; d_call: .; j_call: TRBJ1-4; clone_size: .; cdr3_aa: CASSAPFRGTNEKLFF; cdr3_nt: TGTGCCAGCAGCGCCCCTTTCAGGGGTACTAATGAAAAACTGTTTTTT
v_call: TRBV18; d_call: .; j_call: TRBJ2-7; clone_size: .; cdr3_aa: CASSPQHGRGEQYF; cdr3_nt: TGTGCCAGCTCACCTCAACATGGCAGGGGCGAGCAGTACTTC
v_call: TRBV5-6; d_call: .; j_call: TRBJ2-7; clone_size: .; cdr3_aa: CASSFRSGGSYEQYF; cdr3_nt: TGTGCCAGCAGCTTCCGTTCCGGCGGATCCTACGAGCAGTACTTC
v_call: TRBV7-9; d_call: TRBD1; j_call: TRBJ2-3; clone_size: .; cdr3_aa: CASSRRQGGTDTQYF; cdr3_nt: TGTGCCAGCAGCCGCAGACAGGGGGGGACAGATACGCAGTATTTT
v_call: TRBV28; d_call: .; j_call: TRBJ1-4; clone_size: .; cdr3_aa: CASSPNGQFNEKLFF; cdr3_nt: TGTGCCAGCAGTCCCAACGGACAGTTTAATGAAAAACTGTTTTTT
v_call: TRBV13; d_call: .; j_call: TRBJ1-5; clone_size: .; cdr3_aa: CASSLGHSQPQHF; cdr3_nt: TGTGCCAGCAGCCTGGGGCATTCTCAGCCCCAGCATTTT
v_call: TRBV6-5; d_call: TRBD1; j_call: TRBJ2-7; clone_size: .; cdr3_aa: CASRPTGGSYEQYF; cdr3_nt: TGTGCCAGCAGACCTACAGGGGGCTCCTACGAGCAGTACTTC
v_call: TRBV5-1; d_call: .; j_call: TRBJ1-2; clone_size: once; cdr3_aa: CASSLGGSSSQMVDGYTF; cdr3_nt: TGCGCCAGCAGCTTGGGTGGCAGTTCTTCCCAGATGGTTGATGGCTACACCTTC
v_call: TRBV18; d_call: TRBD2; j_call: TRBJ2-5; clone_size: .; cdr3_aa: CASSPRGDLARSETQYF; cdr3_nt: TGTGCCAGCTCACCCCGGGGGGATCTAGCGAGATCGGAGACCCAGTACTTC
v_call: TRBV19; d_call: TRBD1; j_call: TRBJ1-4; clone_size: .; cdr3_aa: CATTLRKTGGVGGAEKLFF; cdr3_nt: TGTGCCACCACGCTGAGAAAGACAGGGGGCGTTGGGGGAGCTGAAAAACTGTTTTTT
v_call: TRBV7-9; d_call: .; j_call: TRBJ2-7; clone_size: .; cdr3_aa: CASSPRVMGGVSYEQYF; cdr3_nt: TGTGCCAGCAGCCCACGCGTGATGGGGGGAGTTTCCTACGAGCAGTACTTC
v_call: TRBV19; d_call: .; j_call: TRBJ2-7; clone_size: .; cdr3_aa: CASSMAGGTGEQYF; cdr3_nt: TGTGCCAGCTCAATGGCAGGGGGGACGGGGGAGCAGTACTTC
v_call: TRBV5-6; d_call: .; j_call: TRBJ2-2; clone_size: .; cdr3_aa: CASIGGVTGELFF; cdr3_nt: TGTGCCAGCATCGGAGGTGTAACCGGGGAGCTGTTTTTT
v_call: TRBV5-6; d_call: .; j_call: TRBJ2-3; clone_size: .; cdr3_aa: CASSLVADTQYF; cdr3_nt: TGTGCCAGCAGCTTGGTCGCAGATACGCAGTATTTT
v_call: TRBV30; d_call: .; j_call: TRBJ2-7; clone_size: once; cdr3_aa: CAWSVGGMGGYEQYF; cdr3_nt: TGTGCCTGGAGTGTTGGCGGGATGGGCGGGTACGAGCAGTACTTC
v_call: TRBV11-2; d_call: TRBD1; j_call: TRBJ1-2; clone_size: .; cdr3_aa: CASSFETGAYGYTF; cdr3_nt: TGTGCCAGCAGCTTTGAGACAGGGGCCTATGGCTACACCTTC